This TCR beta chain originates from a study of T cell repertoires in ileal Crohn's disease. The V gene lost 3 bases and the J gene lost 8 bases, with 18 bases spanning the gap. The CDR3 loop spans 15 amino acids. Germline values: CDR1 SGDLS, CDR2 YYNGEE. Sequencing used immunoSEQ multiplex PCR; TCRdb keeps in-frame clones, though not all of them. This sample has some 2,100 clones, with around 96% found just once. Sequenced sample: ileal tissue. The chain recombines TRBV9 with TRBJ1-3; D remains ambiguous. The receptor's source is an adult with Crohn's disease. The CDR3 DNA reads TGTGCCAGCAGCGGGTCGGGGAATCTCGGAGACACCATATATTTT. Translated: CASSGSGNLGDTIYF.